The source of this T cell receptor beta chain is a study of T cell repertoires in ileal Crohn's disease. Background on the study: Operated complications were stricturing disease (roughly 60%) and penetrating disease (approximately 39%).

Sequencing used immunoSEQ multiplex PCR; TCRdb keeps in-frame clones, though not all of them. The sample carries some 4,200 clones, 69% recorded once. This CDR3 is built from 15 residues. J lost 3 bases, V lost 0 bases, and 3 bases had no gene match. Germline loops: CDR1 SGHRS, CDR2 YFSETQ. Study observations and caveats: Clonal expansions were more frequent in active smokers than non-smokers at surgery. Every patient over 26.8% clonality showed endoscopic recurrence.

Concerning this clone: Its antigen is undetermined.

This rearrangement joins TRBV5-1 to TRBJ2-3; TRBD2 agrees at 8 bases. The sequencing sample was made of ileal tissue. This receptor was identified in an adult with Crohn's disease. The CDR3 sequence: CASSLEAGETDTQYF. CDR3 nucleotide sequence: TGCGCCAGCAGCTTGGAAGCGGGGGAGACAGATACGCAGTATTTT. The full variable domain, its missing parts supplied by reference TRBV5-1 and TRBJ2-3, is KAGVTQTPRYLIKTRGQQVTLSCSPISGHRSVSWYQQTPGQGLQFLFEYFSETQRNKGNFPGRFSGRQFSNSRSEMNVSTLELGDSALYLCASSLEAGETDTQYFGPGTRLTVL.